This TCR beta chain was recorded in a study of blood T cells in healthy people across ages. Across the whole study: Per every two T cells, about one barcoded beta molecule was captured by template switching.

General study findings and limits: Diversity of TCR beta per million T cells declined in a roughly linear way with age.

Only a few counts were recorded for this clonotype. Its specificity is not known. Next came a second PCR, run for about 7 to 12 cycles, which used a sample-barcoded 5' primer along with a J-beta primer mix. Each CDR3 protein is one row after TCRdb ran MiXCR on the 5' RACE reads. This sample yields about 1.8 million distinct CDR3 sequences, of which roughly 50% are seen a single time; over 2% belongs to the top ten. The V end was cut by 4 bases, the J end by 5 bases, with 12 bases between. Germline V gives CDR1 LGHNA, CDR2 YSLEER. The CDR3 covers 13 residues. This TCR was recovered from a woman aged 40 to 50 in good health. The chain links TRBV4-3 to TRBJ2-7; weak D call: TRBD1 (5 bases). Sequencing was carried out using blood. CDR3 protein: CASSLGVWDEQYF. CDR3 nucleotide sequence: TGCGCCAGCAGCCTAGGGGTTTGGGACGAGCAGTACTTC.